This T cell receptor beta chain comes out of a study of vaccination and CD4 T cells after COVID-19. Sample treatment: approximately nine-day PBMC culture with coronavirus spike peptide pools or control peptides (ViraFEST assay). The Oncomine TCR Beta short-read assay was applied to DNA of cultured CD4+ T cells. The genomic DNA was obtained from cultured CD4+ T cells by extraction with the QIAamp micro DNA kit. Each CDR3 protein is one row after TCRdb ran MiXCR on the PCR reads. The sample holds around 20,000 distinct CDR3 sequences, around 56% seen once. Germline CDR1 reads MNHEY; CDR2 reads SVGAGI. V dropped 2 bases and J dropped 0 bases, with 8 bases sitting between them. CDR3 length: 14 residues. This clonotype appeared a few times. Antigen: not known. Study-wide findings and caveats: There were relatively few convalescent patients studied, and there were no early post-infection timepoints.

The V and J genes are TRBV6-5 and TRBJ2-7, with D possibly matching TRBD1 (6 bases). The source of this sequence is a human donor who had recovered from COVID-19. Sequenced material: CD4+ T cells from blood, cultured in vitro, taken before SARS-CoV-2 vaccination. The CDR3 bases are TGTGCCAGCAGTTACGACAGGTTCTCCTACGAGCAGTACTTC. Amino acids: CASSYDRFSYEQYF.